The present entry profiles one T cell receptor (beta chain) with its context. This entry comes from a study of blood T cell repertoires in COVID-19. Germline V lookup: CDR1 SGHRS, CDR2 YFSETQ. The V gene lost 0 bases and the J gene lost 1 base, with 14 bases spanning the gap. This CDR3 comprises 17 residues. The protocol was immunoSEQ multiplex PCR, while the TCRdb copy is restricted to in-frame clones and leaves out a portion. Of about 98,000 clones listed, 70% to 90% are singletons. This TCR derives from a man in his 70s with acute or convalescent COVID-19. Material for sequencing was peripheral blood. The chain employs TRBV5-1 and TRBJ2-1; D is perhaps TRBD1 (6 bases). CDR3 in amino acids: CASSLGLRGYSYNEQFF. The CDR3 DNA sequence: TGCGCCAGCAGCTTGGGACTCAGGGGATATTCCTACAATGAGCAGTTCTTC.